The 12 T cell receptor beta chains in this list originate from one sample, sequenced in a study of blood T cell repertoires in COVID-19. Clones were sequenced by immunoSEQ multiplex PCR, and TCRdb holds only the in-frame ones, with some missing. The sample includes around 180,000 clones, 70% to 90% seen only once; the top ten take 2% to 3%. Sequencing used peripheral blood. The receptors stem from a middle-aged man with active or convalescent COVID-19.

This clone turned up a few times. The chain combines TRBV6-5 with TRBJ2-3; 15 positions agree with TRBD2. CDR3 length: 15 residues. CDR1 and CDR2 (germline): MNHEY, SVGAGI. Trimming at V came to 7 bases and at J to 6 bases, leaving 5 bases not matched to a gene. The CDR3 here is CASKPGTSGRDTQYF. For the CDR3, the DNA is TGTGCCAGCAAACCCGGGACTAGCGGGAGGGATACGCAGTATTTT.

The chain links TRBV4-3 to TRBJ2-3; D remains ambiguous. This CDR3 contains 14 residues. Trimming shortened V by 0 bases and J by 3 bases, and 7 bases separated the two germline ends. Germline assignment: CDR1 LGHNA and CDR2 YSLEER. CDR3 residues: CASSQDGTTDTQYF. The CDR3 region has the DNA TGCGCCAGCAGCCAAGATGGTACTACAGATACGCAGTATTTT.

This sequence joins TRBV5-1 and TRBJ1-1; D is possibly TRBD1 (6 bases). Trimming stripped 0 bases from V and 4 bases from J, with 16 bases between. There are 16 residues in the CDR3. CDR1 is SGHRS, CDR2 YFSETQ, per germline. The CDR3: CASSLGSEGVGTEAFF. The CDR3 DNA follows: TGCGCCAGCAGCTTGGGTTCCGAGGGGGTAGGCACTGAAGCTTTCTTT.

V usage is TRBV10-3 and J usage is TRBJ2-7, with D maybe TRBD2 (6 bases). V was clipped by 1 base and J by 3 bases, with 10 bases between them. The CDR3 runs 14 residues. Looked up from germline, CDR1 is ENHRY and CDR2 is SYGVKD. The CDR3, as DNA: TGTGCCATCAGTGAGTTCGGGACTGACTACGAGCAGTACTTC. This sequence encodes CAISEFGTDYEQYF.

This clone was observed a few times. The V gene is TRBV6-1, the J gene TRBJ2-7, with 9 nucleotides matching TRBD1. The V gene end was trimmed by 2 bases and the J gene end by 3 bases; junction bases not matched to a gene: 2. Looked up from germline, CDR1 is MNHNS and CDR2 is SASEGT. This CDR3 is built from 14 residues. In nucleotides, the CDR3 is TGTGCCAGCAGTGAAACGACAGGGGGCTACGAGCAGTACTTC. It codes for CASSETTGGYEQYF.

V is TRBV9 and J is TRBJ1-6, with 7 positions matching TRBD1. CDR3 length: 15 amino acids. V shed 4 bases, J shed 4 bases, and the junction held 5 bases outside the gene matches. The germline V gene encodes CDR1 SGDLS and CDR2 YYNGEE. CDR3 nucleotides: TGTGCCAGCAGCCCGGGACAGACTTATAATTCACCCCTCCACTTT. It is translated as CASSPGQTYNSPLHF.

This rearrangement joins TRBV27 to TRBJ2-3, with 10 bases fitting TRBD1. The CDR3 is 15 residues long. Germline V gene sequence: CDR1 MNHEY, CDR2 SMNVEV (reference sequence). Unmatched junction bases numbered 12, after V lost 10 bases and J lost 5 bases. CDR3 DNA: TGTGCCACCAAACCTCGACAGGGGGCATTAGATACGCAGTATTTT. It encodes CATKPRQGALDTQYF.

The gene calls are TRBV6-5 and TRBJ1-5, with 7 bases fitting TRBD1. Germline assignment: CDR1 MNHEY and CDR2 SVGAGI. The trim removed 4 bases at V and 3 bases at J, leaving 3 bases unmatched. This CDR3 contains 14 residues. The CDR3 coding sequence is TGTGCCAGCAGTTCCAGGGGGAACAATCAGCCCCAGCATTTT. Protein sequence: CASSSRGNNQPQHF.

This clone occurred once. The V and J genes are TRBV2 and TRBJ1-6; D uncertain. Germline CDR1 is SNHLY and CDR2 is FYNNEI. The V and J ends lost 4 bases and 0 bases respectively, with 7 bases between them. The CDR3 is 15 amino acids. In DNA form, the CDR3 reads TGTGCCAGCAGTGCAGCCAGCTCCTATAATTCACCCCTCCACTTT. Translating it yields CASSAASSYNSPLHF.

V and J are TRBV29-1 and TRBJ1-1, with 7 bases fitting TRBD1. The CDR3 is 12 amino acids. Per germline, CDR1 SQVTM and CDR2 ANQGSEA. The ends lost 6 bases at V and 1 base at J; junction bases unmatched: 2. The CDR3 coding sequence is TGCAGCGTCTACAGGGGGAACACTGAAGCTTTCTTT. It is translated as CSVYRGNTEAFF.

V usage is TRBV9 and J usage is TRBJ2-1; 11 positions agree with TRBD2. V trimming: 6 bases; J trimming: 1 base; junction bases outside the gene matches: 6. From germline, CDR1 is SGDLS and CDR2 YYNGEE. The CDR3 is 16 amino acids. As DNA, the CDR3 is TGTGCCAGCACCCCCCTAGCGGGGGGATCCTACAATGAGCAGTTCTTC. Its protein is CASTPLAGGSYNEQFF.

The chain has TRBV30 and TRBJ2-6; D is possibly TRBD1 (7 bases). Germline CDR1 is GTSNPN and CDR2 is SVGIG (reference sequence). V was trimmed by 6 bases and J by 4 bases, leaving 22 bases between them. This CDR3 contains 17 residues. CDR3 residues: CACEPGPGGRGANVLTF. In DNA, the CDR3 is TGTGCCTGTGAACCGGGACCAGGGGGGAGAGGGGCCAACGTCCTGACTTTC. Full variable domain (outside the CDR3, taken from reference TRBV30 and TRBJ2-6): SQTIHQWPATLVQPVGSPLSLECTVEGTSNPNLYWYRQAAGRGLQLLFYSVGIGQISSEVPQNLSASRPQDRQFILSSKKLLLSDSGFYLCACEPGPGGRGANVLTFGAGSRLTVL.